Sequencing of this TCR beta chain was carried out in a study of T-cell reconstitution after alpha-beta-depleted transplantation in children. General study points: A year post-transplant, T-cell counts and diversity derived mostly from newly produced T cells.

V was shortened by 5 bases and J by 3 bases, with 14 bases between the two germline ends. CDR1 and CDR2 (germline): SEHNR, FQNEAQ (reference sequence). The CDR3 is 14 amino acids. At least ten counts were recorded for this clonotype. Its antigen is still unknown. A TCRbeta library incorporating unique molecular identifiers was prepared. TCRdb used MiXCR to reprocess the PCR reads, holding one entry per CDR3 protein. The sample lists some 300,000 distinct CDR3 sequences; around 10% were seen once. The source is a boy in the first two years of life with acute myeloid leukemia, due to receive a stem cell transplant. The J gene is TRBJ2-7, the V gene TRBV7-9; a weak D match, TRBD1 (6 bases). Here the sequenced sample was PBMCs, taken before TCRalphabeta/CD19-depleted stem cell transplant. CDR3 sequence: CASSPTGLYYEQYF. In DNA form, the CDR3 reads TGTGCCAGCAGCCCGACAGGTTTATACTACGAGCAGTACTTC.